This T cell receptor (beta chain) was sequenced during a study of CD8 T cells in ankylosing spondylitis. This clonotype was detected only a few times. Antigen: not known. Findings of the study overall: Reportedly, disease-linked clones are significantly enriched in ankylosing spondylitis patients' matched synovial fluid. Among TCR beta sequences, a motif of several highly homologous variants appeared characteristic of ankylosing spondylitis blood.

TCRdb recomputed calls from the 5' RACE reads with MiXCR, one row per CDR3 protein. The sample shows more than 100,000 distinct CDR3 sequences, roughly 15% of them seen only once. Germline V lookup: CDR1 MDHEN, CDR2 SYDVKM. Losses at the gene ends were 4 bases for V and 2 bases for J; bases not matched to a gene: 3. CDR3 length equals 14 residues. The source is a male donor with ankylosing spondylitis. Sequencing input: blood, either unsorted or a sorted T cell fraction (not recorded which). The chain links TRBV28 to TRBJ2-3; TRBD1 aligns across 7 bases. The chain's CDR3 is CASSWGQLTDTQYF. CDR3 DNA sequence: TGTGCCAGCAGTTGGGGACAGCTCACAGATACGCAGTATTTT.